Below, one T cell receptor beta chain is given with its context. The target antigen is unknown. This specimen comes from a study of blood T cells in healthy people across ages. Notes on the study in general: Across the age range, TCR beta diversity per million T cells fell in a roughly linear way. The donors' CMV status was not determined, possibly confounding changes in expanded clonotypes.

Those donating, healthy Caucasian individuals from Russia, were aged roughly 6 to 100. Combining a sample-barcoded 5' primer with a J-beta primer mix, a second PCR ran for 7 to 11 cycles. Each CDR3 protein gets one entry after TCRdb re-called the 5' RACE reads with MiXCR. The table lists about 1.8 million distinct CDR3 sequences, approximately 50% of them singletons. The receptor was derived from a woman between 40 and 50 years old in good health. The sample taken for sequencing was blood.

The CDR3 bases are TGTGCCAGCAGCTCCGGGACAGGTCCTCGCGAGCAGTACTTC. Amino acid sequence: CASSSGTGPREQYF. V and J are TRBV7-9 and TRBJ2-4; the match to TRBD1 covers 8 bases. The J call is uncertain, as TRBJ2-7 better fits the DNA end. The germline gives CDR1 SEHNR, CDR2 FQNEAQ (reference sequence). The CDR3 covers 14 residues.